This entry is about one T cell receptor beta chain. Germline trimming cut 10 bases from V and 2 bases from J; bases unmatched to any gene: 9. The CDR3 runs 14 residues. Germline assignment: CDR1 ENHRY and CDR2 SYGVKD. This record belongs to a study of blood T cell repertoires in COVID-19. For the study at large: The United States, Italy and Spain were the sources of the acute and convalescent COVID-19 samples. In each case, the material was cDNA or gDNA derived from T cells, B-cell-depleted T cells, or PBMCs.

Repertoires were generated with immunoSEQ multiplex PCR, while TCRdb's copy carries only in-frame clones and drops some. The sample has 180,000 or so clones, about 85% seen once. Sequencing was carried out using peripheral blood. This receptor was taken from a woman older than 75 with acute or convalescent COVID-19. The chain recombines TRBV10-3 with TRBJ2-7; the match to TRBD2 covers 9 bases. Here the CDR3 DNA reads TGTGCCACAGCTCCTAGCGGGGAGGCCTACGAGCAGTACTTC. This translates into CATAPSGEAYEQYF.